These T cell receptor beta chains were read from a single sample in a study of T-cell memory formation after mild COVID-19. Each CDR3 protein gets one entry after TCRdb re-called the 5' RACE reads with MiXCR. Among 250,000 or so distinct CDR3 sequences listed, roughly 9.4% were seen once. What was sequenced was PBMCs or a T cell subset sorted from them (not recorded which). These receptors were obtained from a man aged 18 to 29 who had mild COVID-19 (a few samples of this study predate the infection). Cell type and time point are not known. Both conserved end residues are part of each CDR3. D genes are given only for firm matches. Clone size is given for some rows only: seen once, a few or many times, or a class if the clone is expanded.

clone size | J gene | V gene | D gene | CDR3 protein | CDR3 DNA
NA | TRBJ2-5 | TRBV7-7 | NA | CASSLVSSETQYF | TGTGCTAGCAGCTTAGTGTCGAGTGAGACCCAGTACTTC
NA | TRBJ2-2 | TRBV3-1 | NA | CASSQAAQGGTGELFF | TGTGCCAGCAGCCAAGCTGCCCAGGGGGGGACCGGGGAGCTGTTTTTT
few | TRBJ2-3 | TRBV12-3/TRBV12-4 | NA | CATEYRSTDTQYF | TGTGCCACGGAATACCGGAGCACAGATACGCAGTATTTT
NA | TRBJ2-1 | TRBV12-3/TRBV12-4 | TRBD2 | CASNGGGYNEQFF | TGTGCCAGCAACGGCGGGGGCTACAATGAGCAGTTCTTC
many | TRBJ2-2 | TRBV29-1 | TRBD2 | CSVLSGGATGELFF | TGCAGCGTTCTAAGCGGGGGGGCTACCGGGGAGCTGTTTTTT
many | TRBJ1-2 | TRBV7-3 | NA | CASSSGPNYGYTF | TGTGCCAGCAGCTCAGGGCCAAACTATGGCTACACCTTC
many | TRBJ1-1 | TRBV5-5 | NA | CASSKLSRDTEAFF | TGTGCCAGCAGCAAACTTTCTAGGGACACTGAAGCTTTCTTT
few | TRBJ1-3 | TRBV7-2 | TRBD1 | CASSSQTGVGNTIYF | TGTGCCAGCAGCTCACAGACAGGGGTCGGAAACACCATATATTTT
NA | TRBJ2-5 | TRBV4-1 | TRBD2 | CASSQYQTSTQETQYF | TGCGCCAGCAGCCAATACCAGACTAGCACTCAAGAGACCCAGTACTTC
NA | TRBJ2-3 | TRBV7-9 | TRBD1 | CASSTGTDLSTDTQYF | TGTGCCAGCAGCACCGGGACAGATCTGAGCACAGATACGCAGTATTTT
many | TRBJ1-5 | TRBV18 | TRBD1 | CASSGTGGGNQPQHF | TGTGCCAGCTCAGGGACAGGGGGAGGCAATCAGCCCCAGCATTTT
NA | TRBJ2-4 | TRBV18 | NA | CASSPPVAKNIQYF | TGTGCCAGCTCACCACCCGTAGCCAAAAACATTCAGTACTTC
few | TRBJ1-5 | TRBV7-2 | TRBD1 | CASSQGVANQPQHF | TGTGCCAGCAGCCAGGGGGTGGCCAATCAGCCCCAGCATTTT
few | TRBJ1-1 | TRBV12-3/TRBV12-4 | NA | CASRPTGQRITEAFF | TGTGCCAGCAGACCAACGGGTCAGCGGATAACTGAAGCTTTCTTT
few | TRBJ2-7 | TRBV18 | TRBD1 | CASSLGQVWVYEQYF | TGTGCCAGCTCACTAGGACAGGTGTGGGTCTACGAGCAGTACTTC
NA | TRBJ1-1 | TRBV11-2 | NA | CASSLEAGGEAFF | TGTGCCAGCAGCTTAGAGGCGGGAGGTGAAGCTTTCTTT
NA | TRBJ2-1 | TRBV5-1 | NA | CASSGSGTVSYNEQFF | TGCGCCAGCAGCGGCTCCGGGACGGTCTCCTACAATGAGCAGTTCTTC
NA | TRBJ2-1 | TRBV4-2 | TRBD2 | CASSQSGGANEQFF | TGTGCCAGCAGCCAATCCGGGGGGGCAAATGAGCAGTTCTTC
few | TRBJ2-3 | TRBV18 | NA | CASSPSRGTDTQYF | TGTGCCAGCTCACCGAGTAGGGGCACAGATACGCAGTATTTT
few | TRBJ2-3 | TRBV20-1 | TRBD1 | CSAKDRGLDTQYF | TGCAGTGCTAAGGACAGGGGGCTAGATACGCAGTATTTT
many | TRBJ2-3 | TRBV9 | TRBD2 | CASSPRGSGGPTDTQYF | TGTGCCAGCAGCCCCCGTGGTAGCGGGGGACCCACAGATACGCAGTATTTT
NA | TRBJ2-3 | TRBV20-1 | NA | CSARALAYTQYF | TGCAGTGCTAGAGCTCTAGCGTATACGCAGTATTTT
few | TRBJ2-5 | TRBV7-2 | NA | CASSLGGQTQYF | TGTGCCAGCAGCTTAGGTGGACAGACCCAGTACTTC
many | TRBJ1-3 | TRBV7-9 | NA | CASSLVSGNTIYF | TGTGCCAGCAGCTTGGTCTCTGGAAACACCATATATTTT
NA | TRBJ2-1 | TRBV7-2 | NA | CASSLASDRGQFF | TGTGCCAGCAGCTTAGCGTCAGACCGCGGGCAGTTCTTC
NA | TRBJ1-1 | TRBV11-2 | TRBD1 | CASSSVRGQLNTEAFF | TGTGCCAGCAGCTCTGTAAGGGGACAGCTGAACACTGAAGCTTTCTTT
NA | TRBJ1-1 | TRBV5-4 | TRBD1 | CASSWTGKNTEAFF | TGTGCCAGCAGCTGGACAGGAAAGAACACTGAAGCTTTCTTT
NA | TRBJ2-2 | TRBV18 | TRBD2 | CASSLLTSGANTGELFF | TGTGCCAGCTCACTCCTGACTAGCGGGGCAAACACCGGGGAGCTGTTTTTT
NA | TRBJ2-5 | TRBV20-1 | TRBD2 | CSAMTNLADLQETQYF | TGCAGTGCAATGACTAACCTAGCGGACCTCCAAGAGACCCAGTACTTC
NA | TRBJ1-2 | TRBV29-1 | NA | CSVASGLAGGYTF | TGCAGCGTTGCGTCGGGGTTAGCGGGGGGCTACACCTTC
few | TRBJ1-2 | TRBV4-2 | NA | CASSQAGDFGYTF | TGTGCCAGCAGCCAAGCTGGGGACTTTGGCTACACCTTC
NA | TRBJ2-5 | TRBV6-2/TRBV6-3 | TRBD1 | CASSRQGFRLYQETQYF | TGTGCCAGCAGCCGACAGGGTTTCCGACTTTACCAAGAGACCCAGTACTTC
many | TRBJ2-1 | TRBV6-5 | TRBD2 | CASSPTLAGGYNEQFF | TGTGCCAGCAGTCCCACACTAGCGGGGGGTTACAATGAGCAGTTCTTC
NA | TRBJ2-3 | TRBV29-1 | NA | CSVGAGQRTDTQYF | TGCAGCGTTGGGGCAGGGCAGAGGACAGATACGCAGTATTTT
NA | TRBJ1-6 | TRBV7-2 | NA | CASSLGWGAPLHF | TGTGCCAGCAGCTTAGGGTGGGGGGCACCCCTCCACTTT
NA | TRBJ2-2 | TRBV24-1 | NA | CATSDSGRNTGELFF | TGTGCCACCAGTGATTCGGGACGGAACACCGGGGAGCTGTTTTTT
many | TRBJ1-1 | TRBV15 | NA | CATSRGTRDTEAFF | TGTGCCACCAGCAGAGGGACACGGGACACTGAAGCTTTCTTT
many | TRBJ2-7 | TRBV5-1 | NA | CASSPLSGSYEQYF | TGCGCCAGCAGCCCCCTGAGTGGCTCCTACGAGCAGTACTTC
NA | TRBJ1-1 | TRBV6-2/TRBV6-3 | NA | CASSEQGTTEAFF | TGTGCCAGCAGCGAACAGGGTACAACTGAAGCTTTCTTT
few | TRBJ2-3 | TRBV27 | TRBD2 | CASSLLTSGGGPRTDTQYF | TGTGCCAGCAGTTTGCTGACTAGCGGGGGGGGTCCTCGCACAGATACGCAGTATTTT
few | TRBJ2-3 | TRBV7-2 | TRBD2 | CASSLEGSGLAGTDTQYF | TGTGCCAGCAGCTTAGAGGGGTCAGGACTAGCGGGGACAGATACGCAGTATTTT
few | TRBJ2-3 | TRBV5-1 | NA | CASSPLSGDTQYF | TGCGCCAGCAGCCCCTTATCCGGAGATACGCAGTATTTT
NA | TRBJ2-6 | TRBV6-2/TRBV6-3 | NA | CASSPLENYSGANVLTF | TGTGCCAGCAGTCCGCTGGAGAACTACTCTGGGGCCAACGTCCTGACTTTC
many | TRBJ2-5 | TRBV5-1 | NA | CASSLGDYLQETQYF | TGCGCCAGCAGCTTGGGCGACTACCTACAAGAGACCCAGTACTTC
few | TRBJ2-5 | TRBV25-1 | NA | CASSDPRAGTQETQYF | TGTGCCAGCAGTGACCCCAGGGCAGGGACACAAGAGACCCAGTACTTC
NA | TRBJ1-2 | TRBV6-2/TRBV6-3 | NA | CASSYVRYGYTF | TGTGCCAGCAGTTACGTCCGATATGGCTACACCTTC
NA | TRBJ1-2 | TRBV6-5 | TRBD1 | CASSYDRAYGYTF | TGTGCCAGCAGTTACGACAGGGCCTATGGCTACACCTTC
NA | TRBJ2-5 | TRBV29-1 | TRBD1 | CSVIMTGWGETQYF | TGCAGCGTTATCATGACAGGGTGGGGGGAGACCCAGTACTTC
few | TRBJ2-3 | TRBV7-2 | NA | CASSRRRVTDTQYF | TGTGCCAGCAGCCGTCGGAGGGTGACAGATACGCAGTATTTT
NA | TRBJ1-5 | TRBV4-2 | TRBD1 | CASSHLGQGGQPQHF | TGTGCCAGCAGCCACCTGGGACAGGGCGGTCAGCCCCAGCATTTT
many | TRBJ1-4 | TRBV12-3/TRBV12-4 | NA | CASTPLAHATNEKLFF | TGTGCCAGCACCCCGTTGGCCCATGCAACTAATGAAAAACTGTTTTTT
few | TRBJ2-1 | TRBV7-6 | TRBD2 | CASSLGGSGGSYNEQFF | TGTGCCAGCAGCTTAGGCGGTAGCGGGGGCTCCTACAATGAGCAGTTCTTC
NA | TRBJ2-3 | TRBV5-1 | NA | CDSSPRGLWRGASTDTQYF | TGCGACAGCAGCCCTAGGGGGCTCTGGCGGGGGGCTAGCACAGATACGCAGTATTTT